Presented here are 26 T cell receptor beta chains from one specimen sequenced in a study of shared clonotypes between healthy human individuals. The method was immunoSEQ multiplex PCR; TCRdb's version includes in-frame clones alone and lacks a portion of them. The sample comprises about 960,000 clones, more than 75% of which are singletons, and around 1.5% rests with the top ten. The material sequenced was memory CD4+ T cells sorted from blood. Subset noted: CD45RA-negative fraction. Receptor source: a man aged 18-30 years in good health.

The genes are TRBV2 and TRBJ1-1; the D gene is possibly TRBD1 (6 bases). Trimming cost V 5 bases and J 0 bases, with 16 bases left between them. The V gene's germline CDR1 is SNHLY and CDR2 FYNNEI. The CDR3 covers 16 residues. CDR3 region: CASSTGPGHVNTEAFF. CDR3 bases: TGTGCCAGCAGTACCGGTCCGGGACATGTGAACACTGAAGCTTTCTTT.

This clone was recorded at least ten times. The rearrangement joins TRBV6-1 to TRBJ2-7, with 7 bases that match TRBD1. Germline values: CDR1 MNHNS, CDR2 SASEGT. The CDR3 totals 13 residues. V lost 6 bases to trimming and J lost 4 bases; unmatched junction nucleotides: 6. In nucleotides, the CDR3 is TGTGCCAGCAGGACCGGGACAGCGTACGAGCAGTACTTC. Amino acids: CASRTGTAYEQYF.

Here the CDR3 DNA reads TGTGCCTGGAGTCAAAGGCACACTGAAGCTTTCTTT. Translation gives CAWSQRHTEAFF. The rearrangement uses TRBV30 and TRBJ1-1; D is ambiguous. CDR3 length: 12 residues. The germline V gene encodes CDR1 GTSNPN and CDR2 SVGIG (reference sequence). V lost 2 bases to trimming and J lost 3 bases, with 7 bases between them.

This clone was observed a few times. This sequence joins TRBV10-1 and TRBJ1-1; 7 nucleotides align to TRBD1. Germline CDR1 is WNHNN and CDR2 is SYGVQD (reference sequence). Unmatched junction bases numbered 8, after V lost 5 bases and J lost 5 bases. The CDR3 runs to 14 residues. The CDR3 reads CASSKSTGLTEAFF. The DNA of the CDR3 is TGCGCCAGCAGTAAATCGACAGGGTTGACTGAAGCTTTCTTT.

J is TRBJ1-2 and V is TRBV30; 9 nucleotides align to TRBD1. J gave up 6 bases and V 2 bases, and 7 bases lay outside the gene matches. Germline values: CDR1 GTSNPN, CDR2 SVGIG (reference sequence). There are 14 residues in the CDR3. The CDR3: CAWSPGGQGNGYTF. Written as DNA, the CDR3 is TGTGCCTGGAGTCCCGGCGGACAGGGGAATGGCTACACCTTC.

This clone was observed a handful of times. CDR3 residues: CASSLGGGRSLGQYF. The CDR3 DNA follows: TGTGCCAGCAGCTTGGGCGGCGGGAGGAGTCTTGGGCAGTACTTC. The chain couples TRBV5-4 to TRBJ2-7; TRBD2 agrees at 8 bases. The CDR3 is made up of 15 amino acids. CDR1 is SGHNT, CDR2 YYREEE, per germline (reference sequence). J was trimmed by 9 bases and V by 0 bases; bases with no gene match: 11.

V is TRBV5-5 and J is TRBJ2-5; D is perhaps TRBD2 (6 bases). Trimming took 0 bases from V and 4 from J, leaving 16 bases between them. The CDR3 spans 16 residues. From germline, CDR1 is SGHKS and CDR2 YYEKEE (reference sequence). The CDR3 region is CASSLEIGAGGETQYF. CDR3 in DNA: TGTGCCAGCAGCTTGGAAATAGGGGCCGGGGGAGAGACCCAGTACTTC.

V and J are TRBV9 and TRBJ1-2; D is undetermined. The V and J ends lost 3 bases and 4 bases respectively, with 10 bases between them. Per the germline V gene, CDR1 is SGDLS and CDR2 is YYNGEE. CDR3 length: 13 amino acids. CDR3 sequence: CASSASALYGYTF. CDR3 DNA: TGTGCCAGCAGCGCATCAGCCCTCTATGGCTACACCTTC. Combining the CDR3 with reference TRBV9 and TRBJ1-2 gives the whole variable domain DSGVTQTPKHLITATGQRVTLRCSPRSGDLSVYWYQQSLDQGLQFLIQYYNGEERAKGNILERFSAQQFPDLHSELNLSSLELGDSALYFCASSASALYGYTFGSGTRLTVV.

This sequence joins TRBV7-8 and TRBJ2-7; 8 bases map to TRBD1. With 3 bases clipped from V and 6 bases from J, the junction kept 4 bases outside the gene matches. Germline CDR1 SGHVS, CDR2 FQNEAQ. The CDR3 totals 13 residues. Here the CDR3 reads CASSFPGGGEQYF. In DNA form, the CDR3 reads TGTGCCAGCAGCTTCCCAGGGGGCGGCGAGCAGTACTTC.

The chain links TRBV11-2 to TRBJ2-5; D is undetermined. The J call is uncertain, as TRBJ2-7 better fits the DNA end. The CDR3 totals 12 residues. The germline V gene encodes CDR1 SGHAT and CDR2 FQNNGV. As DNA, the CDR3 is TGTGCCAGCAGCCCGGACTCCTACGAGCAGTACTTC. Its protein is CASSPDSYEQYF.

The V gene is TRBV5-1, the J gene TRBJ2-6; D is ambiguous. V was cut by 4 bases and J by 2 bases, with 10 bases left in between. The CDR3 extends over 15 amino acids. Germline V gene lookup returns CDR1 SGHRS and CDR2 YFSETQ. The CDR3 DNA reads as TGCGCCAGCAGCCCGGGCACCACTGGGGCCAACGTCCTGACTTTC. It specifies CASSPGTTGANVLTF.

The chain uses TRBV9 and TRBJ2-1; 9 bases match TRBD1. The CDR3 is 17 residues long. Trimming at V came to 0 bases and at J to 4 bases, leaving 8 bases not matched to a gene. The germline V gene has CDR1 SGDLS and CDR2 YYNGEE. The DNA for the CDR3 is TGTGCCAGCAGCGTAGATGAGGGACAGGGAAATTACAATGAGCAGTTCTTC. Amino acid sequence: CASSVDEGQGNYNEQFF. The whole variable domain, filled in from reference TRBV9 and TRBJ2-1, reads DSGVTQTPKHLITATGQRVTLRCSPRSGDLSVYWYQQSLDQGLQFLIQYYNGEERAKGNILERFSAQQFPDLHSELNLSSLELGDSALYFCASSVDEGQGNYNEQFFGPGTRLTVL.

The CDR3 DNA is TGTGCCAGCAGTTACCTGCCGGACACTGAAGCTTTCTTT. It specifies CASSYLPDTEAFF. The V call is TRBV6-5, the J call TRBJ1-1; D gene ambiguous. Germline-derived CDR1 and CDR2 are MNHEY and SVGAGI. With 2 bases removed from V and 3 bases from J, the gap between germline ends came to 7 bases. CDR3 length equals 13 residues.

The chain carries TRBV2 and TRBJ2-5; TRBD1 aligns across 7 bases. The ends lost 8 bases at V and 4 bases at J; junction bases unmatched: 13. CDR1 and CDR2 (germline): SNHLY, FYNNEI. The CDR3 is 15 residues long. The CDR3 here is CASDFTGAQGETQYF. In nucleotides, the CDR3 is TGTGCCAGCGATTTCACAGGGGCGCAGGGAGAGACCCAGTACTTC.

This rearrangement joins TRBV19 to TRBJ1-1; TRBD1 is a possible D gene (5 bases). Germline-derived CDR1 and CDR2 are LNHDA and SQIVND (reference sequence). The CDR3 covers 14 residues. The V and J ends lost 1 base and 4 bases respectively, with 10 bases between them. CDR3 DNA sequence: TGTGCCAGTAGTATAGCAGGAAGGGGCACTGAAGCTTTCTTT. Translated: CASSIAGRGTEAFF. Based on the CDR3 plus reference TRBV19 and TRBJ1-1, the full variable domain is DGGITQSPKYLFRKEGQNVTLSCEQNLNHDAMYWYRQDPGQGLRLIYYSQIVNDFQKGDIAEGYSVSREKKESFPLTVTSAQKNPTAFYLCASSIAGRGTEAFFGQGTRLTVV.

A single count supports this clone. This chain joins TRBV10-3 and TRBJ2-1, with a possible D match to TRBD2 (5 bases). The CDR3 sequence is 14 residues long. The V end lost 8 bases, the J end lost 6 bases, and 17 bases lay between the germline ends. Germline values: CDR1 ENHRY, CDR2 SYGVKD. The CDR3 here is CAIGWTADVNEQFF. In DNA, the CDR3 is TGTGCCATCGGGTGGACTGCAGACGTCAATGAGCAGTTCTTC.

This clone was detected a few times. V usage is TRBV9 and J usage is TRBJ2-2; D might be TRBD1 or TRBD2, each matching 6 bases. The CDR3 has 16 amino acids. Germline CDR1 reads SGDLS; CDR2 reads YYNGEE. Trimming left V 3 bases short and J 3 bases short, with 15 bases between. The CDR3 DNA is TGTGCCAGCAGCGATAGGGGGGCAGGGCACACCGGGGAGCTGTTTTTT. Protein: CASSDRGAGHTGELFF.

The chain carries TRBV5-6 and TRBJ1-3, with D maybe TRBD1 (5 bases). Germline V gene lookup returns CDR1 SGHDT and CDR2 YYEEEE. The CDR3 runs 14 residues. V shed 4 bases and J shed 7 bases, with 15 bases lying between them. The DNA for the CDR3 is TGTGCCAGCAGCCTTACAGGCGCCTGGAACACCATATATTTT. Translating it yields CASSLTGAWNTIYF.

This chain uses TRBV7-9 with TRBJ1-1, with TRBD1 identical over 11 bases. This CDR3 spans 14 amino acids. V lost 5 bases, J lost 2 bases, and 1 base stayed unmatched. The V gene's germline CDR1 is SEHNR and CDR2 FQNEAQ (reference sequence). In nucleotides, the CDR3 is TGTGCCAGCAGCGGGACAGGGGGAAACACTGAAGCTTTCTTT. Its protein is CASSGTGGNTEAFF.

CDR3 bases: TGTGCCATCAGGCGGGACTCGAGCTCCTACGAGCAGTACTTC. Translation gives CAIRRDSSSYEQYF. The chain employs TRBV10-3 and TRBJ2-7; a weak D match, TRBD2 (6 bases). The ends were cut back, 6 bases at V and 0 bases at J, with 12 bases in the middle. The CDR3 has 14 amino acids. Germline V CDR1 and CDR2: ENHRY, SYGVKD.

The chain uses TRBV6-1 and TRBJ2-3; the match to TRBD1 covers 8 bases. Per germline, CDR1 MNHNS and CDR2 SASEGT. The CDR3 has 13 amino acids. V shed 11 bases, J shed 3 bases, and the junction held 7 bases outside the gene matches. The CDR3 DNA sequence: TGTGCCTGTATTAGGACAGGGACAGATACGCAGTATTTT. Its protein is CACIRTGTDTQYF.

The gene calls are TRBV5-4 and TRBJ1-2, with D tentatively TRBD1 (5 bases). Germline-derived CDR1 and CDR2 are SGHNT and YYREEE (reference sequence). Trimming removed 0 bases from V and 3 bases from J, with 6 bases in between. CDR3 size: 13 residues. For the CDR3, the DNA is TGTGCCAGCAGCTTGGGAGGGGACTATGGCTACACCTTC. Its translation: CASSLGGDYGYTF.

V is TRBV7-9 and J is TRBJ2-1; TRBD2 matches 9 bases. The CDR3 length is 18 residues. V lost 4 bases and J lost 6; bases outside the gene matches: 16. CDR1 is SEHNR and CDR2 is FQNEAQ in the germline V gene (reference sequence). This CDR3 reads CASSSSLTLAGKGNEQFF. The CDR3 bases are TGTGCCAGCAGCTCAAGTTTAACCCTAGCGGGGAAAGGCAATGAGCAGTTCTTC.

The chain is built from TRBV6-6 and TRBJ2-7; the match to TRBD1 covers 8 bases. The CDR3 contains 14 residues. Germline loops: CDR1 MNHNY, CDR2 SVGAGI (reference sequence). The J segment lost 7 bases and the V segment lost 6 bases, leaving 11 bases of the junction unmatched. The CDR3 loop is CASRGSRGPGEQYF. CDR3 coding DNA: TGTGCCAGCAGGGGAAGCAGGGGGCCGGGGGAGCAGTACTTC.

There are many counts of this clone. The CDR3 spells CASSPAGGGYEQYF. As DNA, the CDR3 is TGTGCCAGCTCACCAGCCGGGGGTGGTTACGAGCAGTACTTC. The V call is TRBV18, the J call TRBJ2-7, with a possible D match to TRBD2 (6 bases). Between the trimmed V and J ends, which lost 2 bases and 4 bases, there was a span of 12 bases. The CDR3 runs to 14 residues. Germline assignment: CDR1 KGHSH and CDR2 LQKENI.

The V and J genes are TRBV5-4 and TRBJ2-2; 10 bases agree with TRBD1. This CDR3 has 16 amino acids. J gave up 6 bases and V 2 bases, and 7 bases lay outside the gene matches. Germline-derived CDR1 and CDR2 are SGHNT and YYREEE (reference sequence). The CDR3 spells CASSFGDRGLSGELFF. In DNA, the CDR3 is TGTGCCAGCAGCTTCGGGGACAGGGGTCTGTCCGGGGAGCTGTTTTTT.